Here is one T cell receptor (beta chain) with its context. Profiled with immunoSEQ multiplex PCR; TCRdb holds only in-frame clones, not every one. The sample gives about 1,600 clones, about 41% of which show up once; less than 3% is in the top ten. This sample stems from a study of tumour-infiltrating T cells in Burkitt lymphoma. The CDR3 extends over 17 amino acids. The V and J ends lost 7 bases and 1 base, in that order; junction bases with no gene match: 8. Germline V gene sequence: CDR1 LNHDA, CDR2 SQIVND (reference sequence). Sequencing used tumor tissue. This rearrangement joins TRBV19 to TRBJ2-2; 11 bases are shared with TRBD2. The receptor comes from a human donor with Burkitt lymphoma. CDR3 nucleotides: TGTGCCAGTAACCCTATCCTAGCGGGGGGGAACACCGGGGAGCTGTTTTTT. Translating it yields CASNPILAGGNTGELFF.